This T cell receptor beta chain was obtained from a study of identical twins. General observations from the study: Out-of-frame alpha sequences shared by twins showed excess low generation probability. Surplus twin overlap in beta out-of-frame sequences was less pronounced.

Points on this clonotype: Its antigen is as yet unknown.

TCRdb used MiXCR to reprocess the 5' RACE reads, holding one entry per CDR3 protein. The sample shows approximately 190,000 distinct CDR3 sequences, 15% to 20% of them seen only once. V dropped 6 bases and J dropped 6 bases, with 11 bases sitting between them. The CDR3 spans 12 residues. This sample also belongs to another study, concerning T cells expressing NK-cell markers. That paper adds: The TCR beta repertoires were obtained from sorted CD3+CD56+NKG2C+, CD3+CD56+NKG2C- and CD3+CD56-NKG2C+ T cells. Whether expanded NKG2C+ T cell clones recognized HCMV stayed uncertain.

Sequenced sample: CD8+ T cells sorted from blood. The rearrangement uses TRBV12-3 or TRBV12-4 and TRBJ1-1; D call uncertain. The receptor was isolated from a woman between 18 and 29 years old in good health. CDR3 coding DNA: TGTGCCAGCAGCCCCGGGAGACCTGAAGCTTTCTTT. Its protein is CASSPGRPEAFF.